This TCR beta chain was identified in a study of shared clonotypes between healthy human individuals. This CDR3 is built from 15 residues. From germline, CDR1 is SGHTA and CDR2 FQGNSA. The V and J ends lost 5 bases and 0 bases respectively, with 10 bases between them. Profiled with immunoSEQ multiplex PCR; TCRdb holds only in-frame clones, not every one. The sample has some 630,000 clones, roughly 78% seen once. The sequence was obtained from a woman aged 25-40 years in good health. Sequencing input: memory CD4+ T cells sorted from blood. The subset was: CD45RA-negative fraction. V gene TRBV7-2 combines with J gene TRBJ1-4; D remains ambiguous. The chain's CDR3 is CASSHYSATNEKLFF. CDR3 DNA: TGTGCCAGCAGCCACTACAGTGCAACTAATGAAAAACTGTTTTTT.